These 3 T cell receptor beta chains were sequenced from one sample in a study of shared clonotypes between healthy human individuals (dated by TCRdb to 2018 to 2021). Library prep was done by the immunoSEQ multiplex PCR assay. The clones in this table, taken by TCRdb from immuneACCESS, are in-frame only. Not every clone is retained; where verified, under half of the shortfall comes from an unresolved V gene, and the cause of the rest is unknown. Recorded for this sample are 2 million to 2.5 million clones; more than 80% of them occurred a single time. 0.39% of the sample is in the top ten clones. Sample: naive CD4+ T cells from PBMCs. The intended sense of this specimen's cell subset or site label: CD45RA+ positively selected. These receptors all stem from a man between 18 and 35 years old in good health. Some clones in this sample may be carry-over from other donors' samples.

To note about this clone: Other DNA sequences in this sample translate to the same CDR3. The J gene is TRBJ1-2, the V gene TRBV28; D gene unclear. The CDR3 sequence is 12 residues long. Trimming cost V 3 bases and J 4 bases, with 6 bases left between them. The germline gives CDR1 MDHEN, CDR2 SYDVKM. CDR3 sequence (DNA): TGTGCCAGCAGTTTGTTGGGCTATGGCTACACCTTC. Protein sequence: CASSLLGYGYTF.

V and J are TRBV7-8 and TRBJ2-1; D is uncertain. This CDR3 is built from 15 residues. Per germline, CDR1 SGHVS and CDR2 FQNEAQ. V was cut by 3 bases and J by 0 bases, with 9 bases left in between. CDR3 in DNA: TGTGCCAGCAGCTTTCCCCAGTCCTCCTACAATGAGCAGTTCTTC. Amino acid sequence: CASSFPQSSYNEQFF. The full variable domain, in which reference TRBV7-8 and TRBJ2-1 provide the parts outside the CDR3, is GAGVSQSPRYKVAKRGQDVALRCDPISGHVSLFWYQQALGQGPEFLTYFQNEAQLDKSGLPSDRFFAERPEGSVSTLKIQRTQQEDSAVYLCASSFPQSSYNEQFFGPGTRLTVL.

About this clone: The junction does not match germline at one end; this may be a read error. The chain's CDR3 is CSVENSHNEQFF. CDR3 in DNA: TGCAGCGTTGAAAACTCCCACAATGAGCAGTTCTTC. The gene calls are TRBV29-1 and TRBJ2-1; D ambiguous. CDR3 size: 12 residues. Germline CDR1 and CDR2: SQVTM and ANQGSEA.